Below, one TCR beta chain is given with its context. This sample was taken from a study of blood T cell repertoires in COVID-19. On the study more broadly: Sources were T cells, B-cell-depleted T cells, or PBMCs; the material itself was cDNA or gDNA.

As originally analysed: Estimation of nucleated cell counts was performed using reference gene primer amplification. Clones were read by immunoSEQ multiplex PCR, and TCRdb kept only the in-frame ones, dropping some. V and J calls and clone size are given by that table; D and trimming were obtained from the DNA. This table has approximately 21,000 clones, around 67% appearing once. This receptor was obtained from a human donor in a cohort sampled during active or convalescent COVID-19. Material: peripheral blood.

The CDR3 here is CASRRQGGNQPQHF. CDR3 nucleotides: TGTGCCAGCAGACGACAGGGGGGCAATCAGCCCCAGCATTTT. The chain carries TRBV5-6 and TRBJ1-5, with 9 bases matching TRBD1. The length of the CDR3 is 14 residues. Trimming at V came to 5 bases and at J to 2 bases, leaving 2 bases not matched to a gene. Germline values: CDR1 SGHDT, CDR2 YYEEEE. Filled out from reference TRBV5-6 and TRBJ1-5, the complete variable domain reads DAGVTQSPTHLIKTRGQQVTLRCSPKSGHDTVSWYQQALGQGPQFIFQYYEEEERQRGNFPDRFSGHQFPNYSSELNVNALLLGDSALYLCASRRQGGNQPQHFGDGTRLSIL.